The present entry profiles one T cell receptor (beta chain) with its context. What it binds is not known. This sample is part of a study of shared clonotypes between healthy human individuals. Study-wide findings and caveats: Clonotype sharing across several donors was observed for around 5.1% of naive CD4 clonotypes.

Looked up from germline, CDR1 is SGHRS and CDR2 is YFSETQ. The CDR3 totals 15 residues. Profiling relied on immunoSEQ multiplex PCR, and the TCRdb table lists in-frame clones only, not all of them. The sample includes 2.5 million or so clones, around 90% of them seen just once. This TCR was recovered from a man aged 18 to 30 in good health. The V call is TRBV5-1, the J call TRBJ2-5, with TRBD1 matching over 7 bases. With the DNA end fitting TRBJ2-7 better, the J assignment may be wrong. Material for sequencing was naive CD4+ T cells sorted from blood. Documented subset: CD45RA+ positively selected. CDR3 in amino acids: CASSLEGAAAYEQYF. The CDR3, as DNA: TGCGCCAGCAGCTTGGAGGGGGCCGCGGCCTACGAGCAGTACTTC.